What follows is one T cell receptor beta chain and its context. The antigen is unknown. Genomic DNA, the template, was used for profiling of the TCR beta VDJ and CDR3. TCRdb ran MiXCR on the reads and lists one entry per CDR3 protein. The table has roughly 260,000 distinct CDR3 sequences, around half seen once; the top ten hold 6.5% to 10%. The sample is drawn from a study of CD8+CD57+ T cells in acquired aplastic anemia. Overall study context: The sorted CD4+ and CD8+ cells yielded an average roughly 3 ug of DNA.

Germline V gives CDR1 SNHLY, CDR2 FYNNEI. J gave up 7 bases and V 6 bases, and 11 bases lay outside the gene matches. The CDR3 totals 15 residues. Sequenced patients had shown CD8+CD57+ cell expansion by flow cytometry. The enrolled patients all had severe acquired aplastic anemia. Study observations and caveats: Between patients and controls, approximately 29 CD8+ CDR3 sequences were found in common.

This chain connects TRBV2 to TRBJ2-7; 11 nucleotides align to TRBD1. The sequencing input was sorted CD4+, CD8+, or CD8+CD57+ T cells (not recorded which) from PBMCs. The TCR was taken from a human donor with aplastic anemia. CDR3 sequence reads: CASSPMDRGRREQYF. The CDR3 DNA follows: TGTGCCAGCAGCCCCATGGACAGGGGGCGTAGAGAGCAGTACTTC.